Below, 11 T cell receptor beta chains from the same sample are listed, as sequenced in a study of OX40 agonist ivuxolimab in advanced cancers. Sequencing used immunoSEQ multiplex PCR; TCRdb keeps in-frame clones, though not all of them. The sample has about 69,000 clones; 80% to 85% are singletons. Sequences were derived from CD4+ or CD8+ T cells sorted from blood, sampled in a trial of the OX40 agonist ivuxolimab. The receptors come from an adult with an advanced solid tumor such as melanoma, head and neck, liver or kidney cancer.

V gene TRBV7-6 combines with J gene TRBJ2-3; 7 bases fit TRBD1. The V gene's germline CDR1 is SGHVS and CDR2 FNYEAQ. The J segment lost 4 bases and the V segment lost 7 bases, leaving 8 bases of the junction unmatched. CDR3 size: 14 residues. The CDR3 nucleotides are TGTGCCAGCAACACAGGGGAGTTAGCAGATACGCAGTATTTT. Its protein is CASNTGELADTQYF.

CDR3 nucleotide sequence: TGTGCCAGCAGCTTAGATCGGGAGGGCCTCGAGCAGTACTTC. Protein product: CASSLDREGLEQYF. The V and J genes are TRBV7-9 and TRBJ2-7, with TRBD2 identical over 8 bases. The CDR3 has 14 amino acids. The V gene end was trimmed by 1 base and the J gene end by 6 bases; junction bases not matched to a gene: 5. From germline, CDR1 is SEHNR and CDR2 FQNEAQ (reference sequence). The whole variable domain, remainder taken from reference TRBV7-9 and TRBJ2-7, is DTGVSQNPRHKITKRGQNVTFRCDPISEHNRLYWYRQTLGQGPEFLTYFQNEAQLEKSRLLSDRFSAERPKGSFSTLEIQRTEQGDSAMYLCASSLDREGLEQYFGPGTRLTVT.

The rearrangement uses TRBV29-1 and TRBJ2-3; D is unresolved. The germline V gene has CDR1 SQVTM and CDR2 ANQGSEA. The CDR3 is 14 amino acids. CDR3 sequence: CSAVGTSMADTQYF. As DNA, the CDR3 is TGCAGTGCCGTGGGAACAAGTATGGCAGATACGCAGTATTTT.

With regard to this clone: At one of its ends the junction is not consistent with the germline gene, which may arise from a read error. The chain links TRBV29-1 to TRBJ2-7; a weak D match, TRBD1 (7 bases). Germline CDR1 is SQVTM and CDR2 is ANQGSEA. The CDR3 consists of 11 residues. DNA of the CDR3: TGCAGCGGGGGAGACAGGGACTCGCGAAACTTC. Its translation is CSGGDRDSRNF.

The rearrangement joins TRBV2 to TRBJ1-2; TRBD1 might be the D (6 bases). The ends were cut back, 8 bases at V and 4 bases at J, with 14 bases in the middle. The CDR3 runs to 13 residues. The germline gives CDR1 SNHLY, CDR2 FYNNEI. The chain's CDR3 is CASGVVGGYGYTF. The CDR3 DNA follows: TGTGCCAGCGGGGTCGTAGGGGGCTATGGCTACACCTTC.

The V gene is TRBV7-9, the J gene TRBJ2-1; TRBD1 aligns across 7 bases. V was clipped by 1 base and J by 3 bases; unmatched bases: 6. CDR1 and CDR2 from the germline V gene are SEHNR and FQNEAQ (reference sequence). This CDR3 has 16 amino acids. CDR3 in DNA: TGTGCCAGCAGCTTAGATGGGGGACAGTTCTACAATGAGCAGTTCTTC. This translates into CASSLDGGQFYNEQFF.

This chain uses TRBV7-2 with TRBJ1-6; TRBD1 is a possible D gene (6 bases). This CDR3 contains 18 residues. Germline CDR1 reads SGHTA; CDR2 reads FQGNSA. The V and J ends lost 1 base and 5 bases respectively, with 18 bases between them. The CDR3 DNA is TGTGCCAGCAGCTTAGTAGGGAGCAGGGGATCCAATAATTCACCCCTCCACTTT. Protein: CASSLVGSRGSNNSPLHF.

V is TRBV19 and J is TRBJ2-1; 10 nucleotides agree with TRBD2. J gave up 9 bases and V 3 bases, and 17 bases lay outside the gene matches. The CDR3 extends over 18 amino acids. Germline V gives CDR1 LNHDA, CDR2 SQIVND (reference sequence). Here the CDR3 DNA reads TGTGCCAGTAGTATTCTGGCTAGCGGGAGTCCCAATTCACGTGAGCAGTTCTTC. Amino acids: CASSILASGSPNSREQFF.

The chain carries TRBV5-4 and TRBJ2-2, with 9 bases identical to TRBD2. The germline V gene has CDR1 SGHNT and CDR2 YYREEE (reference sequence). This CDR3 has 15 amino acids. With 2 bases clipped from V and 3 bases from J, the junction kept 2 bases outside the gene matches. CDR3 sequence: CASSFPSGDTGELFF. The CDR3 nucleotides read TGTGCCAGCAGCTTCCCTAGCGGGGACACCGGGGAGCTGTTTTTT.

J is TRBJ1-2 and V is TRBV4-3, with D possibly TRBD1 on 5 matching bases. V lost 5 bases to trimming and J lost 3 bases, with 16 bases between them. This CDR3 contains 15 residues. Germline V CDR1 and CDR2: LGHNA, YSLEER. The CDR3 nucleotides read TGCGCCAGCAGCTTGGCTGGACACGGGGACTATGGCTACACCTTC. It translates to CASSLAGHGDYGYTF.

This clone appeared once. The V call is TRBV28, the J call TRBJ1-5, with a possible D match to TRBD1 (5 bases). Trimming took off 8 bases at V and 2 bases at J, with 16 bases between the two ends. This CDR3 is built from 15 residues. Germline V gives CDR1 MDHEN, CDR2 SYDVKM. CDR3 residues: CASVPQGRRNQPQHF. CDR3 coding DNA: TGTGCCAGCGTGCCTCAGGGACGTCGCAATCAGCCCCAGCATTTT.